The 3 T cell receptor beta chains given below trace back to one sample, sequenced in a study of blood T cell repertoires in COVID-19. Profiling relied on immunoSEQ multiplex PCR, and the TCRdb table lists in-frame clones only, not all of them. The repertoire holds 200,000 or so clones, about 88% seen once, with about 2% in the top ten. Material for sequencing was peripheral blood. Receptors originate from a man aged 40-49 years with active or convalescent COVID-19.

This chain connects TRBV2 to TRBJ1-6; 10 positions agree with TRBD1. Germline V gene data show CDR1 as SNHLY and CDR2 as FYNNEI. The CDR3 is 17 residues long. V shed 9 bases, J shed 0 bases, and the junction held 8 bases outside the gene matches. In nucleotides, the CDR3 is TGTGCCAGATCCCGGGACAGGGGTCGCTCCTATAATTCACCCCTCCACTTT. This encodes CARSRDRGRSYNSPLHF.

CDR3 amino acids: CASSLALTRTDTQYF. DNA of the CDR3: TGTGCCAGCAGCTTAGCCTTAACTAGGACAGATACGCAGTATTTT. V gene TRBV11-1 combines with J gene TRBJ2-3; tentative D call: TRBD2 (5 bases). CDR3 length equals 15 residues. The V end lost 0 bases, the J end lost 3 bases, and 10 bases lay between the germline ends. CDR1 SGHAT and CDR2 FQDESV come from the germline V gene (reference sequence).

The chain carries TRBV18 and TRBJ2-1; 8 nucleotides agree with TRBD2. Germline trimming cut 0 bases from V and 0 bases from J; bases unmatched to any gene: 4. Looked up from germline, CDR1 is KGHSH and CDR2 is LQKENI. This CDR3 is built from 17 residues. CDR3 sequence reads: CASSPPRSGDSYNEQFF. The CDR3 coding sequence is TGTGCCAGCTCACCACCCCGTAGCGGGGACTCCTACAATGAGCAGTTCTTC.